The 32 T cell receptor beta chains reported below all come from one sample, sequenced in a study of cytomegalovirus exposure and HLA in healthy donors. Using immunoSEQ multiplex PCR, the repertoire was profiled, and TCRdb retains in-frame clones only, with some absent. The sample carries 65,000 to 80,000 clones, approximately 93% recorded once. The specimen sequenced was PBMCs. The receptors were gathered from a woman between 18 and 29 years old in good health and CMV-seronegative.

This clone has just one count. Here the CDR3 reads CASSYGRGEAFF. As DNA, the CDR3 is TGTGCCAGCAGTTACGGCAGGGGGGAAGCTTTCTTT. J is TRBJ1-1 and V is TRBV6-5; 7 bases fit TRBD1. CDR3 length: 12 amino acids. Germline CDR1 reads MNHEY; CDR2 reads SVGAGI. The V gene end was trimmed by 2 bases and the J gene end by 8 bases; junction bases not matched to a gene: 2.

The rearrangement joins TRBV15 to TRBJ2-1, with a weak D call TRBD1 (5 bases). The CDR3 length is 17 residues. Germline lookup yields CDR1 LNHNV and CDR2 YYDKDF (reference sequence). V dropped 1 base and J dropped 3 bases, with 16 bases sitting between them. The CDR3 DNA reads as TGTGCCACCAGCAGAGTTGGTCCTGGACACATCTACAATGAGCAGTTCTTC. Residues: CATSRVGPGHIYNEQFF. Full variable domain (remainder filled in from reference TRBV15 and TRBJ2-1): DAMVIQNPRYQVTQFGKPVTLSCSQTLNHNVMYWYQQKSSQAPKLLFHYYDKDFNNEADTPDNFQSRRPNTSFCFLDIRSPGLGDTAMYLCATSRVGPGHIYNEQFFGPGTRLTVL.

CDR3 bases: TGTGCCAGCAGCGAAAGGGGTGAAAAACTGTTTTTT. Translated, it gives CASSERGEKLFF. V is TRBV28 and J is TRBJ1-4, with D tentatively TRBD1 (5 bases). Trimming took 6 bases from V and 7 from J, leaving 9 bases between them. CDR3 length equals 12 residues. Germline V CDR1 and CDR2: MDHEN, SYDVKM. Combining the CDR3 with reference TRBV28 and TRBJ1-4 gives the whole variable domain DVKVTQSSRYLVKRTGEKVFLECVQDMDHENMFWYRQDPGLGLRLIYFSYDVKMKEKGDIPEGYSVSREKKERFSLILESASTNQTSMYLCASSERGEKLFFGSGTQLSVL.

The chain is built from TRBV19 and TRBJ2-5; TRBD2 aligns across 12 bases. The germline V gene has CDR1 LNHDA and CDR2 SQIVND (reference sequence). The CDR3 spans 18 residues. After removal of 5 bases from V and 5 bases from J, the junction contained 15 bases not matched to a gene. For the CDR3, the DNA is TGTGCCAGTAGTGCTAGGGGGCCGGGACTAGCGGGTCAGGAGACCCAGTACTTC. Encoded protein: CASSARGPGLAGQETQYF.

The rearrangement joins TRBV6-1 to TRBJ2-3; TRBD1 matches at 10 bases. Germline lookup yields CDR1 MNHNS and CDR2 SASEGT. This CDR3 comprises 13 residues. This chain's CDR3 is CASGTGGTDTQYF. The CDR3 nucleotides are TGTGCGAGCGGGACAGGGGGCACAGATACGCAGTATTTT.

This clone was seen only once. The V call is TRBV5-8, the J call TRBJ2-2; D not resolved. This CDR3 has 15 amino acids. Deletions cut 1 base from V and 0 bases from J, with 7 bases between. The germline gives CDR1 SGHTS, CDR2 YDEGEE. In nucleotides, the CDR3 is TGTGCCAGCAGCTTGTCCAGGTCGAACACCGGGGAGCTGTTTTTT. The encoded protein is CASSLSRSNTGELFF.

This clone is a singleton in its sample. The chain recombines TRBV4-1 with TRBJ1-2, with D uncertain. The germline V and J ends were trimmed by 1 base and 6 bases, with 18 bases remaining between them. There are 16 residues in the CDR3. The germline gives CDR1 MGHRA, CDR2 YSYEKL. This CDR3 is CASSQVFPLEAHGYTF. The CDR3 DNA reads as TGCGCCAGCAGCCAAGTTTTTCCCCTAGAGGCGCATGGCTACACCTTC.

V gene TRBV7-8 combines with J gene TRBJ2-2; TRBD1 matches 10 bases. The germline CDR1 and CDR2 sequences are SGHVS and FQNEAQ. The CDR3 spans 18 residues. The V and J ends lost 2 bases and 3 bases, in that order; junction bases with no gene match: 9. The CDR3 DNA sequence: TGTGCCAGCAGCTTAAGTGTATGGGGGACAGGGGACACCGGGGAGCTGTTTTTT. Its translation is CASSLSVWGTGDTGELFF.

The chain employs TRBV11-2 and TRBJ2-7; TRBD2 matches at 7 bases. V gave up 3 bases and J gave up 3 bases; unmatched junction bases: 8. The germline V gene has CDR1 SGHAT and CDR2 FQNNGV. The CDR3 sequence is 15 residues long. The CDR3 here is CASSFEPSGVYEQYF. In nucleotides, the CDR3 is TGTGCCAGCAGCTTTGAACCTAGCGGAGTCTACGAGCAGTACTTC.

The gene calls are TRBV11-2 and TRBJ2-7; 7 nucleotides align to TRBD1. V was pared by 5 bases and J by 9 bases, with 16 bases of the junction left unmatched. The germline V gene encodes CDR1 SGHAT and CDR2 FQNNGV. The CDR3 is made up of 15 amino acids. CDR3 DNA sequence: TGTGCCAGCAGCCCAAATACCGATGACAGGGAAGGGCAGTACTTC. The encoded protein is CASSPNTDDREGQYF.

This chain uses TRBV11-2 with TRBJ2-1; D gene ambiguous. CDR1 SGHAT and CDR2 FQNNGV come from the germline V gene. V dropped 1 base and J dropped 0 bases, with 10 bases sitting between them. The CDR3 length is 16 residues. The chain's CDR3 is CASSLGTQYSYNEQFF. In nucleotides, the CDR3 is TGTGCCAGCAGCTTAGGAACCCAGTACTCCTACAATGAGCAGTTCTTC.

J is TRBJ1-2 and V is TRBV5-6; weak D call: TRBD1 (6 bases). CDR1 and CDR2 (germline): SGHDT, YYEEEE. The V end was cut by 6 bases, the J end by 4 bases, with 16 bases between. The CDR3 consists of 14 residues. CDR3 sequence reads: CASTPGQGLYGYTF. The DNA for the CDR3 is TGTGCCAGCACCCCGGGTCAGGGGCTCTATGGCTACACCTTC.

This sequence joins TRBV28 and TRBJ2-1; D perhaps matches TRBD1 (5 bases). CDR1 is MDHEN, CDR2 SYDVKM, per germline. The CDR3 is 15 amino acids. Trimming pared 2 bases from V and 2 bases from J, leaving 10 bases between. CDR3 sequence (DNA): TGTGCCAGCAGTTTAACAGGTCCTCCCTACAATGAGCAGTTCTTC. The encoded protein is CASSLTGPPYNEQFF.

The V call is TRBV2, the J call TRBJ2-1; 10 bases align to TRBD2. Unmatched junction bases numbered 24, after V lost 3 bases and J lost 7 bases. The CDR3 is 21 residues long. Germline assignment: CDR1 SNHLY and CDR2 FYNNEI. In DNA, the CDR3 is TGTGCCAGCAGTGATCCCCCCGGGCTAGCGGGAGCCGCTTTAGAGGTAAATGAGCAGTTCTTC. Amino acid sequence: CASSDPPGLAGAALEVNEQFF.

V gene TRBV7-9 combines with J gene TRBJ1-2; 9 nucleotides line up with TRBD1. J was trimmed by 5 bases and V by 3 bases; bases with no gene match: 7. The CDR3 loop spans 15 amino acids. Germline V CDR1 and CDR2: SEHNR, FQNEAQ (reference sequence). In DNA, the CDR3 is TGTGCCAGCAGCTTGGGACAGGGAACGATTTATGGCTACACCTTC. Translation gives CASSLGQGTIYGYTF.

V is TRBV11-2 and J is TRBJ2-1, with 8 positions matching TRBD1. Losses at the gene ends were 4 bases for V and 2 bases for J; bases not matched to a gene: 7. In germline, CDR1 is SGHAT, CDR2 FQNNGV. The CDR3 has 16 amino acids. The DNA for the CDR3 is TGTGCCAGCAGCTCCCACCGGGACAGGCCCTACAATGAGCAGTTCTTC. Translated: CASSSHRDRPYNEQFF.

This clone was picked up one time. CDR3 sequence reads: CASKQGYSEQYF. DNA of the CDR3: TGTGCCAGCAAACAGGGGTATAGCGAGCAGTACTTC. V is TRBV6-1 and J is TRBJ2-7; 7 bases agree with TRBD1. This CDR3 comprises 12 residues. Unmatched junction bases numbered 6, after V lost 7 bases and J lost 6 bases. Germline V gene sequence: CDR1 MNHNS, CDR2 SASEGT.

The CDR3 region has the DNA TGTGCCAGCAGTTTATTAATTGCTCCGGGACAAGAGGAAGATACGCAGTATTTT. As protein: CASSLLIAPGQEEDTQYF. The gene calls are TRBV28 and TRBJ2-3, with D perhaps matching TRBD1 (6 bases). Germline CDR1 is MDHEN and CDR2 is SYDVKM. With 1 base removed from V and 5 bases from J, the gap between germline ends came to 22 bases. CDR3 size: 18 residues.

This clone was found once. The chain has TRBV15 and TRBJ2-3, with 13 nucleotides matching TRBD2. CDR3 length equals 15 residues. The ends lost 9 bases at V and 4 bases at J; junction bases unmatched: 7. The germline V gene has CDR1 LNHNV and CDR2 YYDKDF (reference sequence). CDR3 DNA: TGTGCCACTTCGGGACTAGCGGGGCTCGCAGATACGCAGTATTTT. Translated, it gives CATSGLAGLADTQYF.

The V call is TRBV5-5, the J call TRBJ2-1, with 10 bases fitting TRBD1. Germline CDR1 reads SGHKS; CDR2 reads YYEKEE (reference sequence). This CDR3 region has 17 residues. Trimming took 0 bases from V and 5 from J; bases not matched to a gene: 8. The CDR3 loop is CASSLAPTGGRDNEQFF. The DNA of the CDR3 is TGTGCCAGCAGCTTGGCCCCGACAGGGGGCCGGGACAATGAGCAGTTCTTC.

The chain carries TRBV5-1 and TRBJ1-5; no clear D gene. In germline, CDR1 is SGHRS, CDR2 YFSETQ. Trimming removed 1 base from V and 3 bases from J, with 8 bases in between. The CDR3 totals 14 residues. The CDR3 DNA follows: TGCGCCAGCAGCTTGTTACCAGACAATCAGCCCCAGCATTTT. It codes for CASSLLPDNQPQHF.

This clone has a single count. Here the CDR3 DNA reads TGCAGCGTTGAATTGGGACTAGCGGGGGTGATCAACACCGGGGAGCTGTTTTTT. Encoded protein: CSVELGLAGVINTGELFF. The rearrangement joins TRBV29-1 to TRBJ2-2, with 14 positions matching TRBD2. The CDR3 is 18 residues long. V trimming: 2 bases; J trimming: 2 bases; junction bases outside the gene matches: 7. CDR1 SQVTM and CDR2 ANQGSEA come from the germline V gene.

The chain links TRBV6-4 to TRBJ2-2; TRBD1 agrees at 8 bases. The CDR3 sequence is 15 residues long. Losses at the gene ends were 4 bases for V and 1 base for J; bases not matched to a gene: 2. Germline CDR1 and CDR2: MRHNA and SNTAGT. CDR3 sequence reads: CASSVDRGNTGELFF. CDR3 in DNA: TGTGCCAGCAGTGTAGACAGGGGGAACACCGGGGAGCTGTTTTTT.

This chain links TRBV21-1 with TRBJ1-5. TRBV21-1 is labeled a pseudogene. The CDR3 totals 14 residues. The CDR3 loop reads CASSRSRSNQPQHF. CDR3 bases: TGTGCCAGCAGCCGGTCGAGAAGCAATCAGCCCCAGCATTTT.

The chain employs TRBV4-3 and TRBJ1-4; 11 nucleotides line up with TRBD1. The V and J ends lost 5 bases and 6 bases, in that order; junction bases with no gene match: 5. The CDR3 sequence is 15 residues long. Germline CDR1 LGHNA, CDR2 YSLEER. The CDR3 region is CASSRTGGGDEKLFF. The CDR3 DNA is TGCGCCAGCAGCAGGACAGGGGGCGGGGATGAAAAACTGTTTTTT.

The V and J genes are TRBV2 and TRBJ2-3; D is uncertain. The CDR3 loop spans 13 amino acids. Germline V CDR1 and CDR2: SNHLY, FYNNEI. The V end lost 3 bases, the J end lost 6 bases, and 10 bases lay between the germline ends. CDR3 in DNA: TGTGCCAGCAGTGACGATCCCGGGGATACGCAGTATTTT. Protein: CASSDDPGDTQYF.

J is TRBJ2-7 and V is TRBV5-1; possibly TRBD2 for D (5 bases). V lost 5 bases to trimming and J lost 3 bases, with 12 bases between them. This CDR3 is built from 13 residues. Germline CDR1 and CDR2: SGHRS and YFSETQ. The CDR3 nucleotides are TGCGCCAGCAGTGGTAGCGTGGACTACGAGCAGTACTTC. Translated: CASSGSVDYEQYF.

J is TRBJ1-2 and V is TRBV28, with TRBD1 identical over 8 bases. V shed 4 bases, J shed 5 bases, and the junction held 6 bases outside the gene matches. The V gene's germline CDR1 is MDHEN and CDR2 SYDVKM. The length of the CDR3 is 14 residues. The CDR3 region is CASSSLRDRYGYTF. In DNA, the CDR3 is TGTGCCAGCAGTTCCCTCCGGGACAGGTATGGCTACACCTTC.

This sequence joins TRBV4-1 and TRBJ2-5; no definite D call. V was trimmed by 1 base and J by 1 base, leaving 16 bases between them. CDR3 length equals 17 residues. Per the germline V gene, CDR1 is MGHRA and CDR2 is YSYEKL. The CDR3 sequence is CASSQGSSHSSQETQYF. For the CDR3, the DNA is TGCGCCAGCAGCCAAGGTTCGAGCCACTCTTCCCAAGAGACCCAGTACTTC.

The chain links TRBV4-1 to TRBJ2-2; no firm D call. V dropped 4 bases and J dropped 0 bases, with 9 bases sitting between them. This CDR3 region has 15 residues. In germline, CDR1 is MGHRA, CDR2 YSYEKL. CDR3 sequence reads: CASSPTDPNTGELFF. In nucleotides, the CDR3 is TGCGCCAGCAGCCCAACAGATCCGAACACCGGGGAGCTGTTTTTT.

This sequence joins TRBV30 and TRBJ1-4; D possibly corresponds to TRBD1 (6 bases). Trimming stripped 0 bases from V and 7 bases from J, with 15 bases between. This CDR3 is 15 amino acids long. Per the germline V gene, CDR1 is GTSNPN and CDR2 is SVGIG (reference sequence). The CDR3 is CAWSVPGAGVEKLFF. Here the CDR3 DNA reads TGTGCCTGGAGTGTACCCGGGGCAGGGGTTGAAAAACTGTTTTTT.

In its sample, this clone was seen a few times. The chain is built from TRBV6-5 and TRBJ1-6; D remains unclear. The CDR3 totals 14 residues. From germline, CDR1 is MNHEY and CDR2 SVGAGI. V was trimmed by 5 bases and J by 10 bases, leaving 15 bases between them. The CDR3 DNA reads as TGTGCCAGCAGTGTTGTCCGGGGAGACTCACCCCTCCACTTT. Translation: CASSVVRGDSPLHF.